The rows below give T cell receptor beta chains drawn from one sample of a study of cytomegalovirus exposure and HLA in healthy donors. Libraries were prepared by immunoSEQ multiplex PCR; TCRdb keeps only in-frame clonotypes and omits some of them. Among around 95,000 clones, approximately 80% were seen once, and the ten largest hold around 3.7%. Sequenced sample: PBMCs. These receptors were taken from a man younger than 45 in good health and CMV-seropositive. Both conserved end residues are part of each CDR3. The order of the fields is V gene, D gene, J gene, clone size, CDR3 protein, CDR3 DNA. The D gene is left open where the match is weak. Not every row has a clone size; where given, it reads once, few, many or a size class.

>TRBV18|TRBD1|TRBJ2-7|once
CASSPPTGGNRGEQYF
TGTGCCAGCTCACCACCGACAGGGGGCAACCGGGGTGAGCAGTACTTC
>TRBV11-2|TRBD1|TRBJ2-1|few
CASSWGQGAYNEQFF
TGTGCCAGCAGCTGGGGACAGGGGGCCTACAATGAGCAGTTCTTC
>TRBV6-5|-|TRBJ2-7|-
CASDAPGGKSYEQYF
TGTGCCAGCGATGCCCCGGGGGGCAAGTCCTACGAGCAGTACTTC
>TRBV5-1|TRBD2|TRBJ2-1|-
CASSLRLAGSRDEQFF
TGCGCCAGCAGCTTGCGTCTAGCGGGGAGTAGGGATGAGCAGTTCTTC
>TRBV7-2|-|TRBJ1-2|-
CASSFGGAKGYGYTF
TGTGCCAGCAGCTTCGGGGGGGCAAAGGGCTATGGCTACACCTTC
>TRBV10-3|-|TRBJ2-1|-
CAITASVGSYNEQFF
TGTGCCATCACTGCCAGCGTCGGCTCCTACAATGAGCAGTTCTTC
>TRBV9|-|TRBJ1-5|-
CASSRGSTTNSNQPQHF
TGTGCCAGCAGCCGGGGATCTACCACAAATAGCAATCAGCCCCAGCATTTT
>TRBV11-2|-|TRBJ2-3|few
CASSRSRTGTDTQYF
TGTGCCAGCAGCAGGAGCAGAACGGGCACAGATACGCAGTATTTT
>TRBV11-2|-|TRBJ2-1|-
CASSASSSYNEQFF
TGTGCCAGCAGCGCTAGTAGCTCCTACAATGAGCAGTTCTTC
>TRBV6-6|TRBD2|TRBJ2-3|-
CASSPLAGGTDTQYF
TGTGCCAGCAGTCCGCTAGCGGGAGGGACAGATACGCAGTATTTT
>TRBV6-5|-|TRBJ1-2|-
CASSIDSNYGYTF
TGTGCCAGCAGCATCGACAGTAACTATGGCTACACCTTC
>TRBV30|-|TRBJ1-2|-
CAWGRIRDTSNYGYTF
TGTGCCTGGGGCCGGATCCGGGACACCTCTAACTATGGCTACACCTTC
>TRBV11-3|TRBD1|TRBJ2-1|-
CASSGTGNEQFF
TGTGCCAGCTCTGGGACAGGCAATGAGCAGTTCTTC
>TRBV28|TRBD2|TRBJ2-2|-
CASSSTGTRNTGELFF
TGTGCCAGCAGTTCAACCGGGACTAGGAACACCGGGGAGCTGTTTTTT
>TRBV2|-|TRBJ2-3|-
CASSSARPTDTQYF
TGTGCCAGCAGTAGCGCGCGTCCCACAGATACGCAGTATTTT
>TRBV7-8|-|TRBJ1-1|-
CASSLRLDSYTEAFF
TGTGCCAGCAGCTTACGCCTAGACAGCTACACTGAAGCTTTCTTT
>TRBV7-8|TRBD1|TRBJ1-5|once
CASSSDERDRGSQPQHF
TGTGCCAGCAGCTCAGACGAACGGGACAGGGGTAGTCAGCCCCAGCATTTT